The 27 T cell receptor beta chains below all came from one sample that was sequenced in a study of human T cells and chemical hapten exposure. TCRdb called the RACE reads again in MiXCR, with one record for every CDR3 protein. The table lists fewer than 70,000 distinct CDR3 sequences, about a tenth of them singletons. Time point reported: pre-sensitization, week 0. Treatment meaning: therapeutic diphenylcyclopropenone sensitization with weekly scalp DPC. The specimen was whole blood, collected in connection with sensitization to the hapten diphenylcyclopropenone (DPC). These receptors were obtained from a woman in her forties or fifties with alopecia areata. Some clones in this sample may be carry-over from other donors' samples.

The chain uses TRBV11-1 and TRBJ2-7; no clear D. CDR1 is SGHAT and CDR2 is FQDESV in the germline V gene (reference sequence). Between the trimmed V and J ends, which lost 10 bases and 2 bases, there was a span of 21 bases. The CDR3 totals 15 residues. CDR3 sequence (DNA): TGTGCCACTTCCCCCGCCAGGCATTCCCCCTACGAGCAGTACTTC. Translation: CATSPARHSPYEQYF.

This clonotype has a count of ten or more. The chain employs TRBV10-3 and TRBJ1-5, with D uncertain. Germline V gene sequence: CDR1 ENHRY, CDR2 SYGVKD. V lost 0 bases to trimming and J lost 4 bases, with 1 base between them. This CDR3 has 12 amino acids. The CDR3 here is CAISESNQPQHF. The CDR3 DNA follows: TGTGCCATCAGTGAGTCGAATCAGCCCCAGCATTTT.

This clonotype came up many times. The rearrangement joins TRBV18 to TRBJ2-3, with D tentatively TRBD1 (5 bases). CDR1 is KGHSH, CDR2 LQKENI, per germline. The CDR3 covers 15 residues. Trimming pared 3 bases from V and 0 bases from J, leaving 10 bases between. The CDR3 loop reads CASSPDTVSTDTQYF. In nucleotides, the CDR3 is TGTGCCAGCTCACCGGACACGGTTAGCACAGATACGCAGTATTTT. Looking up the rest from reference TRBV18 and TRBJ2-3 gives the full variable domain: NAGVMQNPRHLVRRRGQEARLRCSPMKGHSHVYWYRQLPEEGLKFMVYLQKENIIDESGMPKERFSAEFPKEGPSILRIQQVVRGDSAAYFCASSPDTVSTDTQYFGPGTRLTVL.

The sample holds many counts of this clonotype. The rearrangement links TRBV3-1 to TRBJ2-2; the D is unclear. Trimming took off 4 bases at V and 0 bases at J, with 0 bases between the two ends. This CDR3 region has 12 residues. Germline assignment: CDR1 LGHDT and CDR2 YNNKEL (reference sequence). CDR3 DNA: TGTGCCAGCAGCCCGAACACCGGGGAGCTGTTTTTT. Its translation: CASSPNTGELFF.

This clonotype was seen many times. The rearrangement uses TRBV2 and TRBJ1-5; D is uncertain. This CDR3 comprises 15 residues. Trimming removed 5 bases at V and 6 bases at J, with 17 bases between. The germline CDR1 and CDR2 sequences are SNHLY and FYNNEI. The CDR3 bases are TGTGCCAGCAGTCCCCCCCCCAACGGAGTTCAGCCCCAGCATTTT. Protein: CASSPPPNGVQPQHF.

The chain couples TRBV3-1 to TRBJ2-1; D assignment may be TRBD1 or TRBD2 (5 bases each). V lost 7 bases and J 9 bases, leaving 19 bases between the germline ends. The CDR3 totals 14 residues. Germline CDR1 LGHDT, CDR2 YNNKEL (reference sequence). The CDR3 loop is CASTSSAQGREQFF. The CDR3 coding sequence is TGTGCCAGCACCTCTTCGGCTCAGGGACGTGAGCAGTTCTTC.

This clonotype was found a few times. This chain joins TRBV9 and TRBJ2-3, with D perhaps matching TRBD2 (6 bases). The CDR3 covers 15 residues. Trimming left V 2 bases short and J 1 base short, with 11 bases between. Per germline, CDR1 SGDLS and CDR2 YYNGEE. This chain's CDR3 is CASSVRGDRTDTQYF. CDR3 in DNA: TGTGCCAGCAGCGTCCGCGGGGACCGCACAGATACGCAGTATTTT.

This clonotype occurred many times. For the CDR3, the DNA is TGTGCCAGCAGTTTGAGTTCGGACACTGAAGCTTTCTTT. It encodes CASSLSSDTEAFF. The chain recombines TRBV28 with TRBJ1-1; D call uncertain. This CDR3 spans 13 amino acids. V lost 3 bases and J lost 3, with 8 bases in between. Germline loops: CDR1 MDHEN, CDR2 SYDVKM.

The chain carries TRBV30 and TRBJ1-6, with D possibly matching TRBD1 (5 bases). The V and J ends lost 3 bases and 0 bases respectively, with 9 bases between them. CDR1 is GTSNPN and CDR2 is SVGIG in the germline V gene (reference sequence). The CDR3 covers 15 residues. The CDR3 spells CAWRARDSYNSPLHF. The CDR3 DNA is TGTGCCTGGAGAGCCAGGGACTCCTATAATTCACCCCTCCACTTT. The whole variable domain, filled in from reference TRBV30 and TRBJ1-6, reads SQTIHQWPATLVQPVGSPLSLECTVEGTSNPNLYWYRQAAGRGLQLLFYSVGIGQISSEVPQNLSASRPQDRQFILSSKKLLLSDSGFYLCAWRARDSYNSPLHFGNGTRLTVT.

This clonotype was detected ten times or more. The J gene is TRBJ1-6, the V gene TRBV4-3, with unresolved D. V lost 1 base and J 0 bases, leaving 7 bases between the germline ends. Germline V gene lookup returns CDR1 LGHNA and CDR2 YSLEER. The CDR3 length is 16 residues. Here the CDR3 DNA reads TGCGCCAGCAGCCAAGGTTTAGCCTCCTATAATTCACCCCTCCACTTT. As protein: CASSQGLASYNSPLHF.

This clonotype was seen many times. The gene calls are TRBV2 and TRBJ2-7; D remains ambiguous. Germline lookup yields CDR1 SNHLY and CDR2 FYNNEI. The CDR3 loop spans 13 amino acids. V lost 1 base, J lost 6 bases, and 10 bases lay in between. CDR3 coding DNA: TGTGCCAGCAGTGAAGGGTCTTTCGGCGAGCAGTACTTC. The encoded protein is CASSEGSFGEQYF.

V is TRBV10-3 and J is TRBJ2-1, with D possibly TRBD2 on 7 matching bases. Germline V gene lookup returns CDR1 ENHRY and CDR2 SYGVKD. The CDR3 extends over 16 amino acids. The germline V and J ends were trimmed by 4 bases and 6 bases, with 19 bases remaining between them. As DNA, the CDR3 is TGTGCCATCAGTGTTAGGGGGGGCCTGGATGGCAATGAGCAGTTCTTC. It codes for CAISVRGGLDGNEQFF.

This clonotype was recorded at least ten times. CDR3 protein: CASSFAGQGYGYTF. CDR3 in DNA: TGTGCCAGCAGTTTCGCGGGACAGGGGTATGGCTACACCTTC. This chain links TRBV28 with TRBJ1-2, with 10 nucleotides matching TRBD1. The junction had 3 bases not matched to a gene; V was cut back by 3 bases and J by 5 bases. Germline V lookup: CDR1 MDHEN, CDR2 SYDVKM. The CDR3 contains 14 residues.

This chain connects TRBV5-1 to TRBJ2-3, with no clear D. This CDR3 is 14 amino acids long. V was clipped by 4 bases and J by 3 bases, with 12 bases between them. Germline V gene lookup returns CDR1 SGHRS and CDR2 YFSETQ. CDR3 in DNA: TGCGCCAGCAGCCCCCATACCGGGACAGATACGCAGTATTTT. Translated: CASSPHTGTDTQYF.

The sample holds a few counts of this clonotype. This rearrangement joins TRBV2 to TRBJ1-3, with 10 bases identical to TRBD1. This CDR3 is built from 15 residues. Germline V gives CDR1 SNHLY, CDR2 FYNNEI. V gave up 5 bases and J gave up 3 bases; unmatched junction bases: 4. As DNA, the CDR3 is TGTGCCAGCAGTTTGGGACAGGGGATTGGAAACACCATATATTTT. Translation gives CASSLGQGIGNTIYF.

This clonotype has only a few counts. The chain carries TRBV7-2 and TRBJ2-3, with 7 positions matching TRBD2. V was pared by 5 bases and J by 2 bases, with 10 bases of the junction left unmatched. Germline CDR1 is SGHTA and CDR2 is FQGNSA. There are 16 residues in the CDR3. The CDR3 region is CASSLLARYSTDTQYF. The CDR3 region has the DNA TGTGCCAGCAGCCTACTAGCGAGGTATTCCACAGATACGCAGTATTTT.

This clonotype was picked up many times. The gene calls are TRBV7-6 and TRBJ2-5; D possibly matches TRBD1 or TRBD2 (6 bases each). Germline assignment: CDR1 SGHVS and CDR2 FNYEAQ. The CDR3 runs 12 residues. Trimming left V 4 bases short and J 8 bases short, with 11 bases between. The CDR3 DNA follows: TGTGCCAGCAGCTCGGGGGCGTTTACCCAGTACTTC. As protein: CASSSGAFTQYF.

This clonotype was detected many times. The chain couples TRBV11-2 to TRBJ2-4; D tentatively reads TRBD1 or TRBD2 (5 bases each). Germline assignment: CDR1 SGHAT and CDR2 FQNNGV. V was trimmed by 5 bases and J by 9 bases, leaving 11 bases between them. This CDR3 spans 12 amino acids. CDR3 sequence (DNA): TGTGCCAGCAGCGCGCCGGGGCCCATTCAGTACTTC. It is translated as CASSAPGPIQYF.

The CDR3 protein is CASSFGGRQREQYF. The DNA of the CDR3 is TGTGCCAGCAGCTTCGGCGGGAGGCAGCGCGAGCAGTACTTC. This rearrangement joins TRBV5-4 to TRBJ2-7; 8 bases map to TRBD2. CDR1 is SGHNT and CDR2 is YYREEE in the germline V gene (reference sequence). The CDR3 runs 14 residues. Trimming cost V 2 bases and J 6 bases; bases outside gene matches: 7.

This clonotype was counted at least ten times. The chain employs TRBV24-1 and TRBJ2-7, with a tentative D call TRBD2 (5 bases). Deletions cut 9 bases from V and 0 bases from J, with 14 bases between. Germline V CDR1 and CDR2: KGHDR, SFDVKD. CDR3 length: 14 residues. The CDR3 nucleotides read TGTGCCACCCCCCCCAGGACTCGCTCCTACGAGCAGTACTTC. This encodes CATPPRTRSYEQYF.

This clonotype was observed a handful of times. The rearrangement joins TRBV5-1 to TRBJ2-7, with D unclear. Per germline, CDR1 SGHRS and CDR2 YFSETQ. With 0 bases removed from V and 1 base from J, the gap between germline ends came to 5 bases. The CDR3 is made up of 13 amino acids. In DNA form, the CDR3 reads TGCGCCAGCAGCTTGGAGAGATCCTACGAGCAGTACTTC. As protein: CASSLERSYEQYF.

This clonotype has ten or more counts. The chain joins TRBV7-8 to TRBJ1-6; D is undetermined. The CDR3 covers 15 residues. Trimming stripped 3 bases from V and 9 bases from J, with 15 bases between. CDR1 SGHVS and CDR2 FQNEAQ come from the germline V gene. The CDR3 bases are TGTGCCAGCAGCTTTTCACACGGGCTGGGTTCACCCCTCCACTTT. It specifies CASSFSHGLGSPLHF.

This clonotype was detected many times. The chain carries TRBV20-1 and TRBJ2-7; weak D call: TRBD2 (6 bases). The germline gives CDR1 DFQATT, CDR2 SNEGSKA (reference sequence). The CDR3 covers 15 residues. With 1 base removed from V and 1 base from J, the gap between germline ends came to 14 bases. The DNA of the CDR3 is TGCAGTGCTAGAGCCCAGGAGGCGGGATCCTACGAGCAGTACTTC. It specifies CSARAQEAGSYEQYF.

V and J are TRBV7-8 and TRBJ1-4; the D is unclear. Looked up from germline, CDR1 is SGHVS and CDR2 is FQNEAQ. Trimming pared 3 bases from V and 8 bases from J, leaving 10 bases between. The CDR3 spans 13 residues. CDR3 sequence (DNA): TGTGCCAGCAGCTTCCGCCAGGAGGAAAAACTGTTTTTT. Translating it yields CASSFRQEEKLFF.

This clonotype was seen ten or more times. The chain has TRBV6-2 or TRBV6-3 and TRBJ1-1; weak D call: TRBD1 (6 bases). Germline CDR1 and CDR2: MNHEY and SVGEGT. The CDR3 is 15 residues long. Trimming left V 0 bases short and J 5 bases short, with 13 bases between. This CDR3 reads CASSYSSTGLTEAFF. DNA of the CDR3: TGTGCCAGCAGTTACTCGAGTACAGGGTTGACTGAAGCTTTCTTT.

The rearrangement uses TRBV12-3 or TRBV12-4 and TRBJ2-7, with TRBD1 matching over 9 bases. V shed 0 bases, J shed 2 bases, and the junction held 8 bases outside the gene matches. The CDR3 consists of 17 residues. The CDR3 loop reads CASSLAGTGRDPYEQYF. The CDR3 coding sequence is TGTGCCAGCAGTTTAGCCGGGACAGGGAGAGACCCCTACGAGCAGTACTTC.

This clonotype has just a few counts. The chain couples TRBV4-2 to TRBJ1-5, with 9 bases that match TRBD1. Looked up from germline, CDR1 is LGHNA and CDR2 is YNFKEQ. Unmatched junction bases numbered 13, after V lost 4 bases and J lost 3 bases. This CDR3 is 18 amino acids long. CDR3 in DNA: TGTGCCAGCAGCCGGTTACAGGGGGCTCCGGGATACAATCAGCCCCAGCATTTT. Its protein is CASSRLQGAPGYNQPQHF.